This T cell receptor beta chain appears in the sequencing data of a study of T cell repertoires in MIS-A myocarditis (dated by TCRdb to the early 2020s). From its cysteine to its phenylalanine, the CDR3 spans 13 amino acids. The CDR3 DNA has 39 bases and is translated from base 1. V and J are truncated by 6 bases and 0 bases respectively, leaving an intervening sequence of 7 bases. With regard to this clone: The target of this receptor is not known. Qualities for individual bases were not recorded, and no much larger clone is one base off.

The QIAamp DNA FFPE kit was used to extract genomic DNA from formalin-fixed paraffin-embedded autopsy tissue. TCRbeta CDR3 regions were amplified by the immunoSEQ bias-controlled multiplex PCR and were subjected to high-throughput sequencing. The authors processed their data as follows. CDR3 sequences were collapsed and filtered with the immunoSEQ vendor pipeline, and the abundance and frequency of each unique TCRbeta CDR3 were thereby quantified. Dominant CDR3 amino acid sequences were clustered with SARS-CoV-2-specific ImmuneCODE TCRbeta sequences by CD-HIT at a 90% global sequence identity threshold. Clones with frequencies of 0.1 to 1 were classed as hyperexpanded, and 0.01 to 0.1 as large. The CDR3 amino acid sequences and the V and J gene assignments of the dominant clones were confirmed with MiXCR. The R stringdist package was used to calculate Levenshtein distances between the patient clonotypes and the ImmuneCODE hits. This is the immuneACCESS table as TCRdb keeps it, with only in-frame sequences that have V and J called. A part of the clones is gone; compared with another copy, unresolved V genes explain less than half, and the rest is unexplained. V and J calls and clone size follow that table, whereas D and trimming were derived from the DNA. This sample holds some 10,000 clones; roughly 90% were observed only once. Together, the top ten hold approximately 1.9% of the sample.

This receptor chain uses TRBV12-3 or TRBV12-4 and TRBJ2-3; the D segment cannot be called with confidence. The sample was thoracic lymph node tissue obtained at autopsy. The clonotype was recovered from a man aged 18 to 35 with fulminant myocarditis from multisystem inflammatory syndrome in adults (MIS-A) after COVID-19. CDR3 region: CASSHWSTDTQYF. The sequenced DNA is TGTGCCAGCAGCCACTGGAGCACAGATACGCAGTATTTT.